This T cell receptor beta chain was recorded in a study of blood T cell repertoires in COVID-19. Sequencing used immunoSEQ multiplex PCR; TCRdb keeps in-frame clones, though not all of them. The sample holds about 250,000 clones, about nine tenths seen once. CDR1 MNHNS and CDR2 SASEGT come from the germline V gene. Trimming took 2 bases from V and 7 from J, leaving 15 bases between them. This CDR3 contains 16 residues. The sample comprised PBMCs or T cells enriched from blood (not recorded which). This chain uses TRBV6-1 with TRBJ1-6; TRBD1 is a possible D gene (5 bases). The clonotype comes from a woman between 25 and 40 years old with acute COVID-19. DNA of the CDR3: TGTGCCAGCAGTGAACCGCCCGGACATAGCAATTCACCCCTCCACTTT. Its protein is CASSEPPGHSNSPLHF.